Presented here are 25 T cell receptor beta chains from one specimen sequenced in a study of T cell repertoires and Cas9 in healthy adults. Measured with immunoSEQ multiplex PCR; TCRdb has only the in-frame clones, and not every one. Among 400 to 600 clones listed, about 83% were seen once. Sequenced sample: SpCas9-reactive CD4+ effector T cells (CD137+, CD154-, CD25-, CD127+) from PBMCs; culture status not recorded. Receptors originate from a human donor in good health.

The sample holds a few counts of this clone. The rearrangement joins TRBV18 to TRBJ2-2; no clear D gene. Trimming removed 3 bases from V and 0 bases from J, with 2 bases in between. The CDR3 is made up of 13 amino acids. Germline lookup yields CDR1 KGHSH and CDR2 LQKENI. In DNA, the CDR3 is TGTGCCAGCTCACCGGCGAACACCGGGGAGCTGTTTTTT. Translation gives CASSPANTGELFF.

The V call is TRBV21-1, the J call TRBJ2-2; the DNA was not used to check the table's D call, TRBD1. TRBV21-1 is a pseudogene segment. There are 17 residues in the CDR3. The CDR3: CASSGPDRGRCTGELFF. CDR3 nucleotide sequence: TGTGCCAGCAGCGGGCCCGACAGGGGGCGATGCACCGGGGAGCTGTTTTTT.

This clone was observed a few times. The chain combines TRBV6-5 with TRBJ2-1, with D perhaps being TRBD1 or TRBD2 (6 bases each). Per the germline V gene, CDR1 is MNHEY and CDR2 is SVGAGI. The CDR3 is 15 amino acids. V was shortened by 4 bases and J by 10 bases, with 20 bases between the two germline ends. The CDR3 reads CASSFGRPMGGEQFF. CDR3 sequence (DNA): TGTGCCAGCAGTTTCGGTCGCCCTATGGGGGGCGAGCAGTTCTTC.

The chain joins TRBV7-2 to TRBJ2-2, with TRBD1 identical over 8 bases. This CDR3 spans 17 amino acids. Per germline, CDR1 SGHTA and CDR2 FQGNSA. After removal of 5 bases from V and 0 bases from J, the junction contained 8 bases not matched to a gene. The CDR3 loop is CASSIGTGPANTGELFF. The CDR3 nucleotides are TGTGCCAGCAGCATCGGGACAGGACCAGCGAACACCGGGGAGCTGTTTTTT.

CDR3 amino acids: CASRINMNTEAFF. The DNA of the CDR3 is TGTGCCAGCAGGATCAACATGAACACTGAAGCTTTCTTT. The chain joins TRBV2 to TRBJ1-1; D is uncertain. This CDR3 contains 13 residues. Between the trimmed V and J ends, which lost 6 bases and 0 bases, there was a span of 8 bases. Germline CDR1 reads SNHLY; CDR2 reads FYNNEI.

The rearrangement uses TRBV7-2 and TRBJ1-5, with D maybe TRBD1 (5 bases). CDR1 and CDR2 from the germline V gene are SGHTA and FQGNSA. The CDR3 loop spans 14 amino acids. V was trimmed by 1 base and J by 3 bases, leaving 7 bases between them. For the CDR3, the DNA is TGTGCCAGCAGCTTAGGGGGGATCAATCAGCCCCAGCATTTT. It translates to CASSLGGINQPQHF.

The sample holds one count of this clone. The chain uses TRBV28 and TRBJ1-5; 7 bases align to TRBD1. Looked up from germline, CDR1 is MDHEN and CDR2 is SYDVKM. This CDR3 is 14 amino acids long. The V gene end was trimmed by 6 bases and the J gene end by 2 bases; junction bases not matched to a gene: 4. The CDR3 DNA is TGTGCCAGCAGCCTGGGACAGCGCAATCAGCCCCAGCATTTT. Protein sequence: CASSLGQRNQPQHF.

The chain combines TRBV7-9 with TRBJ1-1; 8 nucleotides line up with TRBD1. The V and J ends lost 5 bases and 0 bases, in that order; junction bases with no gene match: 14. CDR1 SEHNR and CDR2 FQNEAQ come from the germline V gene (reference sequence). This CDR3 region has 18 residues. This CDR3 is CASSPWGRRGHMNTEAFF. In DNA, the CDR3 is TGTGCCAGCAGCCCGTGGGGCCGCAGGGGGCACATGAACACTGAAGCTTTCTTT.

A remark on this clone: A read error may account for a junction end that differs from germline. The chain recombines TRBV7-7 with TRBJ2-6; D is unresolved. CDR3 length: 18 amino acids. The germline V gene encodes CDR1 SSHAT and CDR2 FNYEAQ (reference sequence). The CDR3 DNA reads as TGTGCCAGCAGCACGCCTCTAGTGCCACAAAGTCGGGCCAACGCCCTGACTTTC. Translation: CASSTPLVPQSRANALTF.

V gene TRBV25-1 combines with J gene TRBJ2-5; 10 nucleotides match TRBD1. This CDR3 has 15 residues. The V gene's germline CDR1 is MGHDK and CDR2 SYGVNS. Trimming cost V 6 bases and J 5 bases; bases outside gene matches: 9. The CDR3 region is CASSPTDRGNETQYF. For the CDR3, the DNA is TGTGCCAGCAGCCCCACGGACAGGGGGAATGAGACCCAGTACTTC.

CDR3 sequence: CASSYEGGAFF. The CDR3 nucleotides read TGTGCCAGCAGTTATGAGGGAGGGGCTTTCTTT. This chain connects TRBV6-5 to TRBJ1-1; D gene uncertain. The CDR3 has 11 residues. Per the germline V gene, CDR1 is MNHEY and CDR2 is SVGAGI. The V and J ends lost 3 bases and 11 bases respectively, with 10 bases between them.

There are a few counts of this clone. The chain recombines TRBV7-9 with TRBJ1-3; no definite D call. The CDR3 is made up of 17 amino acids. Germline V CDR1 and CDR2: SEHNR, FQNEAQ (reference sequence). The ends were cut back, 5 bases at V and 0 bases at J, with 17 bases in the middle. CDR3 region: CASSLLDYSLSGNTIYF. DNA for the CDR3: TGTGCCAGCAGCCTACTGGACTACAGTCTCTCTGGAAACACCATATATTTT. Drawing the rest from reference TRBV7-9 and TRBJ1-3, the complete variable domain is DTGVSQNPRHKITKRGQNVTFRCDPISEHNRLYWYRQTLGQGPEFLTYFQNEAQLEKSRLLSDRFSAERPKGSFSTLEIQRTEQGDSAMYLCASSLLDYSLSGNTIYFGEGSWLTVV.

As to this clone: At one end, the junction sequence differs from germline, possibly due to a read error. The sample carries other DNA sequences with the same CDR3. The rearrangement uses TRBV7-7 and TRBJ2-6; D is undetermined. This CDR3 spans 15 amino acids. CDR1 is SSHAT and CDR2 is FNYEAQ in the germline V gene (reference sequence). In DNA form, the CDR3 reads TGTGCCAGCAGCTCGCCACAAAGTCGGGCTAACGTCCTGACTTTC. Its protein is CASSSPQSRANVLTF.

The chain recombines TRBV28 with TRBJ1-1; D may be TRBD1 (6 bases). The germline V and J ends were trimmed by 3 bases and 3 bases, with 17 bases remaining between them. This CDR3 has 16 amino acids. Germline CDR1 and CDR2: MDHEN and SYDVKM. The CDR3 region has the DNA TGTGCCAGCAGTTTCCTGGGGGCGGGGGGAGACACTGAAGCTTTCTTT. This sequence encodes CASSFLGAGGDTEAFF.

The chain uses TRBV11-2 and TRBJ2-1; 12 nucleotides line up with TRBD2. V lost 2 bases, J lost 7 bases, and 3 bases stayed unmatched. This CDR3 contains 15 residues. CDR1 and CDR2 (germline): SGHAT, FQNNGV. The CDR3 protein is CASSLLGLAGNEQFF. CDR3 DNA sequence: TGTGCCAGCAGCTTACTTGGACTAGCGGGGAATGAGCAGTTCTTC.

The chain uses TRBV7-6 and TRBJ1-3; TRBD1 might be the D (5 bases). Trimming stripped 3 bases from V and 0 bases from J, with 21 bases between. CDR1 and CDR2 from the germline V gene are SGHVS and FNYEAQ. The CDR3 consists of 19 residues. The CDR3 sequence is CASSLRLLGGTNSGNTIYF. CDR3 bases: TGTGCCAGCAGCTTGCGCTTGTTGGGGGGGACCAACTCTGGAAACACCATATATTTT.

V is TRBV10-2 and J is TRBJ2-6, with TRBD1 matching 9 bases. Unmatched junction bases numbered 7, after V lost 4 bases and J lost 3 bases. Germline V gene lookup returns CDR1 WSHSY and CDR2 SAAADI. This CDR3 comprises 17 residues. The CDR3 loop is CASSGRDRESGANVLTF. CDR3 nucleotides: TGCGCCAGCAGTGGCCGGGACAGGGAAAGTGGGGCCAACGTCCTGACTTTC.

V gene TRBV27 combines with J gene TRBJ2-1; 9 bases fit TRBD1. V shed 6 bases and J 9 bases; nucleotides not matched to a gene: 15. The CDR3 contains 16 residues. Germline loops: CDR1 MNHEY, CDR2 SMNVEV (reference sequence). CDR3 sequence (DNA): TGTGCCAGCAGCCCGGTCGGGGGACAGGGTCTTATTGAGCAGTTCTTC. The encoded protein is CASSPVGGQGLIEQFF.

The genes are TRBV5-4 and TRBJ1-2, with unresolved D. The CDR3 extends over 16 amino acids. Trimming removed 7 bases at V and 4 bases at J, with 23 bases between. The germline CDR1 and CDR2 sequences are SGHNT and YYREEE (reference sequence). CDR3 coding DNA: TGTGCCAGCCTGATTCACCTACCAGGAAAGACCTATGGCTACACCTTC. It encodes CASLIHLPGKTYGYTF.

The chain carries TRBV10-3 and TRBJ2-3; a possible D gene is TRBD1 (5 bases). The germline V and J ends were trimmed by 11 bases and 2 bases, with 17 bases remaining between them. Germline V gene sequence: CDR1 ENHRY, CDR2 SYGVKD. The CDR3 is 14 residues long. The CDR3 nucleotides are TGTGCCTCGGGTGCGAAGGGGATCACAGATACGCAGTATTTT. Protein: CASGAKGITDTQYF.

In this sample, this clone turned up a few times. V and J are TRBV28 and TRBJ2-1; perhaps TRBD2 as D (6 bases). Germline V gives CDR1 MDHEN, CDR2 SYDVKM. The V gene lost 6 bases and the J gene lost 4 bases, with 13 bases spanning the gap. The CDR3 has 14 residues. CDR3 nucleotides: TGTGCCAGCAGCCAACTAGCCGGGTACAATGAGCAGTTCTTC. Amino acids: CASSQLAGYNEQFF.

This clone was picked up one time. The CDR3 region has the DNA TGTGCCAACCGTGAACCGGGACAGGGAGAGACCCAGTACTTC. Translating gives CANREPGQGETQYF. J is TRBJ2-5 and V is TRBV21-1; the D call of TRBD1 is as the table states it, not checked on the DNA. TRBV21-1 is assigned pseudogene status. The CDR3 covers 14 residues.

This chain links TRBV28 with TRBJ2-7; D ambiguous. CDR1 and CDR2 (germline): MDHEN, SYDVKM. The CDR3 is made up of 13 amino acids. The V end was cut by 2 bases, the J end by 3 bases, with 8 bases between. The CDR3 DNA is TGTGCCAGCAGTTTACTACACGACTACGAGCAGTACTTC. The encoded protein is CASSLLHDYEQYF.

This clone is a singleton in its sample. J is TRBJ1-3 and V is TRBV5-5; D unresolved. The germline CDR1 and CDR2 sequences are SGHKS and YYEKEE (reference sequence). The CDR3 covers 15 residues. Trimming stripped 0 bases from V and 3 bases from J, with 10 bases between. The CDR3 sequence is CASSLGRARGNTIYF. The CDR3, as DNA: TGTGCCAGCAGCTTGGGACGGGCCCGTGGAAACACCATATATTTT.

This chain connects TRBV5-1 to TRBJ1-4; 10 nucleotides match TRBD1. V lost 4 bases to trimming and J lost 7 bases; unmatched junction nucleotides: 7. The CDR3 runs to 15 residues. Germline V gene lookup returns CDR1 SGHRS and CDR2 YFSETQ. CDR3 protein: CASSGGDRGSEKLFF. In DNA, the CDR3 is TGCGCCAGCAGCGGAGGGGACAGGGGTAGTGAAAAACTGTTTTTT.